Listed below are T cell receptor beta chains from one sample, sequenced in a study of vaccination and CD4 T cells after COVID-19. TCRdb processed the PCR reads anew with MiXCR; each CDR3 protein has one entry. The sample has 20,000 or so distinct CDR3 sequences; approximately 22% are singletons. Their target antigens are unknown. Material for sequencing was cultured CD4+ T cells from blood. These receptors all come from a human donor with COVID-19. Each CDR3 is given with its conserved first and last residue. A D gene is named only where the DNA matches it firmly. Not all rows give a size; the values are once, few, many and, for expanded clones, a class.

abundance: few; d_gene: .; v_gene: TRBV5-1; CDR3aa: CASSFGRGYEQYF
abundance: few; d_gene: .; v_gene: TRBV9; CDR3aa: CASSVGRSQGNSPLHF
abundance: few; d_gene: .; v_gene: TRBV25-1; CDR3aa: CASCPPGANEQFF
abundance: once; d_gene: TRBD2; v_gene: TRBV4-3; CDR3aa: CASSQVRQAGGRRQATQYF
abundance: few; d_gene: .; v_gene: TRBV9; CDR3aa: CASSVVTGHDGYTF
abundance: .; d_gene: .; v_gene: TRBV27; CDR3aa: CASSLWSGPPTDTQYF
abundance: .; d_gene: .; v_gene: TRBV12-3/TRBV12-4; CDR3aa: CASSFSAGPGSQPQHF
abundance: few; d_gene: .; v_gene: TRBV19; CDR3aa: CASSTEGSGNTIYF
abundance: few; d_gene: TRBD2; v_gene: TRBV4-3; CDR3aa: CASSQTGTSATDTQYF
abundance: few; d_gene: TRBD2; v_gene: TRBV11-3; CDR3aa: CASSARLAGDTQYF
abundance: medium-sized; d_gene: TRBD1; v_gene: TRBV15; CDR3aa: CATSTRQGNEQYF
abundance: medium-sized; d_gene: TRBD1; v_gene: TRBV27; CDR3aa: CASSFLTGGKTLEAFF
abundance: .; d_gene: .; v_gene: TRBV18; CDR3aa: CASSRTATEYTIYF
abundance: .; d_gene: TRBD1; v_gene: TRBV5-4; CDR3aa: CASSSRTTGTGVNEQFF
abundance: .; d_gene: TRBD2; v_gene: TRBV28; CDR3aa: CASSPSGLAGGEETQYF
abundance: .; d_gene: .; v_gene: TRBV7-9; CDR3aa: CASSSPPWGELFF
abundance: .; d_gene: .; v_gene: TRBV14; CDR3aa: CASSRIGPRANTEAFF
abundance: .; d_gene: .; v_gene: TRBV7-8; CDR3aa: CASSPVTGNQPQHF
abundance: few; d_gene: .; v_gene: TRBV15; CDR3aa: CATSRDPLVEAFF
abundance: .; d_gene: .; v_gene: TRBV18; CDR3aa: CASFLSYNSPLHF
abundance: .; d_gene: .; v_gene: TRBV19; CDR3aa: CASSSRTTFSNQPQHF
abundance: .; d_gene: .; v_gene: TRBV2; CDR3aa: CASSVSGNSGANVLTF
abundance: few; d_gene: TRBD2; v_gene: TRBV6-4; CDR3aa: CASSRTSGSSTDTQYF
abundance: .; d_gene: .; v_gene: TRBV7-3; CDR3aa: CASSPQGSDTQYF
abundance: .; d_gene: TRBD2; v_gene: TRBV5-1; CDR3aa: CASRQAGAKGDTQYF
abundance: .; d_gene: TRBD2; v_gene: TRBV5-1; CDR3aa: CASSLGAGGRNEQFF
abundance: few; d_gene: TRBD2; v_gene: TRBV7-9; CDR3aa: CASSRLAGSYEQYF
abundance: few; d_gene: .; v_gene: TRBV11-2; CDR3aa: CASSLAHGNTEAFF
abundance: medium-sized; d_gene: .; v_gene: TRBV6-1; CDR3aa: CASSPDLVRSSGYTF
abundance: few; d_gene: .; v_gene: TRBV5-3; CDR3aa: CASSLTLGEQYF
abundance: medium-sized; d_gene: .; v_gene: TRBV24-1; CDR3aa: CATSDSGVSSNQPQHF
abundance: .; d_gene: .; v_gene: TRBV25-1; CDR3aa: CASSDVPGGKKLFF
abundance: .; d_gene: TRBD2; v_gene: TRBV7-2; CDR3aa: CASSLNGPSGGLADTQYF
abundance: .; d_gene: .; v_gene: TRBV28; CDR3aa: CASRQTAYEQYF
abundance: .; d_gene: TRBD1; v_gene: TRBV19; CDR3aa: CASSRRQGDSYEQYF
abundance: .; d_gene: .; v_gene: TRBV20-1; CDR3aa: CSARDSLPTDTQYF
abundance: .; d_gene: .; v_gene: TRBV5-4; CDR3aa: CASSSPRGGTTDTQYF
abundance: .; d_gene: .; v_gene: TRBV11-3; CDR3aa: CASSNRGKQETQYF
abundance: .; d_gene: .; v_gene: TRBV6-4; CDR3aa: CASSPGPSYEQYF
abundance: few; d_gene: TRBD2; v_gene: TRBV7-9; CDR3aa: CASSLREGLTYNEQFF